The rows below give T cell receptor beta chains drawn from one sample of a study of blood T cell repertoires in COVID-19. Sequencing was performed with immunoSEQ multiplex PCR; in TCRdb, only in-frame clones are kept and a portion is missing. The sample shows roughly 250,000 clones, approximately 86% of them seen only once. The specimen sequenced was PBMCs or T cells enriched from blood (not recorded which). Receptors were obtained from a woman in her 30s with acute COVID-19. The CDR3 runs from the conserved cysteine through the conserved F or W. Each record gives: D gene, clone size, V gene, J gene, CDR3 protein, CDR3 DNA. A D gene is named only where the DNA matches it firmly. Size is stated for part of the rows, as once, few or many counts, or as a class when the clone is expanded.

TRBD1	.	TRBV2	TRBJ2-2	CASSEAAGGTGELFF	TGTGCCAGCAGTGAAGCCGCAGGGGGCACCGGGGAGCTGTTTTTT
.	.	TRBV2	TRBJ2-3	CASTSPTVDTQYF	TGTGCCAGCACCAGCCCGACAGTCGATACGCAGTATTTT
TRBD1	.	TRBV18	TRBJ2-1	CASSPPAGGVYNEQFF	TGTGCCAGCTCACCACCCGCAGGGGGAGTCTACAATGAGCAGTTCTTC
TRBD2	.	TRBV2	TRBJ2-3	CASRLGLAGVGNLRADTQYF	TGTGCCAGCAGGCTAGGACTAGCGGGGGTAGGCAACCTGAGAGCAGATACGCAGTATTTT
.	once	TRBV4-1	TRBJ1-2	CASSQDRGYGYTF	TGCGCCAGCAGCCAAGATCGGGGCTATGGCTACACCTTC
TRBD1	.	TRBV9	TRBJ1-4	CASSARQGTNEKLFF	TGTGCCAGCAGCGCTCGACAGGGAACTAATGAAAAACTGTTTTTT
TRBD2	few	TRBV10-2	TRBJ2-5	CASKAGGGETQYF	TGCGCCAGTAAAGCGGGAGGAGGAGAGACCCAGTACTTC
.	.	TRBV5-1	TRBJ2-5	CASSTGRVETQYF	TGCGCCAGTTCTACAGGGCGGGTGGAGACCCAGTACTTC
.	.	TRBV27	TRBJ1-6	CASSPGDMNSPLHF	TGTGCCAGCAGTCCAGGGGATATGAATTCACCCCTCCACTTT
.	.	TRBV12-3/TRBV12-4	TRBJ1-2	CASTQGPWHGYTF	TGTGCCAGCACCCAGGGCCCTTGGCATGGCTACACCTTC
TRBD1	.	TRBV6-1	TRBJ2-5	CASSERTGRGETQYF	TGTGCCAGCAGTGAACGGACAGGGAGAGGGGAGACCCAGTACTTC
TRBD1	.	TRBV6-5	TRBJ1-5	CASNRRGGIDQPQHF	TGTGCCAGCAACCGAAGAGGGGGCATCGATCAGCCCCAGCATTTT
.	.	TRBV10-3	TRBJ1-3	CAITGGAGLGNTIYF	TGTGCCATCACCGGAGGGGCAGGGTTAGGAAACACCATATATTTT
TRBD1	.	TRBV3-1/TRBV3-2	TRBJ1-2	CASSQEQGRGYTF	TGTGCCAGCAGCCAAGAACAGGGGAGGGGCTACACCTTC
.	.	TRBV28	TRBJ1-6	CASSSPGAGENSSPLHF	TGTGCCAGCAGTTCTCCCGGGGCAGGGGAGAATAGTTCACCCCTCCACTTT
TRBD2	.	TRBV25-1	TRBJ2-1	CASGPGGGGVNNEQFF	TGTGCCAGCGGTCCCGGAGGCGGGGGGGTTAACAATGAGCAGTTCTTC
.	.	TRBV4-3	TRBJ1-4	CASSRSGEKLFF	TGCGCCAGCAGCCGAAGCGGGGAAAAACTGTTTTTT
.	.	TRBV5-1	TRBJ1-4	CASSLGQVVANEKLFF	TGCGCCAGCAGCTTGGGTCAGGTCGTTGCTAATGAAAAACTGTTTTTT
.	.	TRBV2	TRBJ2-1	CASSPREKAYNEQFF	TGTGCCAGCAGTCCTCGGGAGAAGGCCTACAATGAGCAGTTCTTC
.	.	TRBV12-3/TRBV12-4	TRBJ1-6	CASSFPPGDYLHF	TGTGCCAGCAGTTTCCCCCCCGGGGACTACCTCCACTTT
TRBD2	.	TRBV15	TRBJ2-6	CATSTRASGGAGANVLTF	TGTGCCACCAGCACCCGGGCTAGCGGGGGCGCCGGGGCCAACGTCCTGACTTTC